Sequencing of this T cell receptor (beta chain) was carried out in a study of vaccination and CD4 T cells after COVID-19. Background on the study: Convalescent donors totaled six males and four females, including two who were Hispanic. Points from the study as a whole: Median SARS-CoV-2-reactive clonotype numbers rose nonsignificantly, roughly 21 to 38. Convalescent patients showed a median about 90% of reactive clones that were seen only post-vaccination.

Oncomine TCR Beta short-read sequencing was applied to DNA from cultured CD4+ T cells. TCRdb itself ran the PCR reads through MiXCR, one entry per CDR3 protein. The table includes 6,500 to 8,500 distinct CDR3 sequences, roughly four fifths detected once. The V gene lost 1 base and the J gene lost 6 bases, with 5 bases spanning the gap. CDR3 length: 12 amino acids. Germline V CDR1 and CDR2: LNHNV, YYDKDF (reference sequence). Judged by abundance, this clonotype is medium-sized. What it binds is not known. Treatment in this sample: roughly 11-day PBMC culture with coronavirus spike peptide pools or control peptides (ViraFEST assay).

The sequence derives from a human donor who had recovered from COVID-19. The sequenced material came from CD4+ T cells from blood, cultured in vitro. This chain links TRBV15 with TRBJ2-3; no clear D. CDR3 loop: CATSRGSDTQYF. Here the CDR3 DNA reads TGTGCCACCAGCAGAGGGTCTGATACGCAGTATTTT.